This passage covers 3 T cell receptor beta chains from one sample sequenced in a study of T cell changes during pregnancy in multiple sclerosis. Method: immunoSEQ multiplex PCR; TCRdb's copy keeps in-frame clones and lacks some. This sample has about 46,000 clones, with more than 85% found just once. The sequencing here drew on CD8+ T cells from peripheral blood mononuclear cells, taken after pregnancy. These receptors came from a female donor with multiple sclerosis, enrolled in a pregnancy study.

The chain employs TRBV19 and TRBJ2-5, with TRBD1 matching over 7 bases. CDR1 is LNHDA and CDR2 is SQIVND in the germline V gene (reference sequence). The CDR3 sequence is 14 residues long. The junction had 3 bases not matched to a gene; V was cut back by 1 base and J by 4 bases. CDR3 in amino acids: CASSIATGAETQYF. For the CDR3, the DNA is TGTGCCAGTAGTATAGCCACAGGGGCAGAGACCCAGTACTTC.

The V call is TRBV7-9, the J call TRBJ2-7; 7 nucleotides line up with TRBD2. CDR1 SEHNR and CDR2 FQNEAQ come from the germline V gene (reference sequence). Germline trimming cut 5 bases from V and 1 base from J; bases unmatched to any gene: 2. The CDR3 covers 13 residues. This chain's CDR3 is CASSRGVSYEQYF. The CDR3 coding sequence is TGTGCCAGCAGCCGGGGGGTATCCTACGAGCAGTACTTC.

This clone was found a few times. The V gene is TRBV6-5, the J gene TRBJ1-1, with D possibly being TRBD1 (5 bases). Germline V CDR1 and CDR2: MNHEY, SVGAGI. Trimming took 2 bases from V and 2 from J, leaving 9 bases between them. The length of the CDR3 is 14 residues. The CDR3 DNA reads TGTGCCAGCAGTTACGGCGGGGGTAACACTGAAGCTTTCTTT. Its protein product is CASSYGGGNTEAFF.